The rows below give T cell receptor beta chains drawn from one sample of a study of CD8+ T cells in alopecia areata. The table came from immunoSEQ multiplex PCR; TCRdb's copy has only in-frame clones and leaves some out. The table shows about 200,000 clones, with less than 75% occurring only once. The starting material was CD4+ T cells sorted from blood, obtained at week 4, from a patient treated with tofacitinib. Every receptor here comes from a human donor with alopecia areata. Both conserved end residues are part of each CDR3. The D gene is left open where the match is weak. Clone sizes are given selectively: once, few, many, or a class where the clone is expanded.

CDR3 length: 15
D gene: TRBD2
J gene: TRBJ2-5
V gene: TRBV9
clone size: -
CDR3 DNA: TGTGCCAGCAGCGTACTAGCGGGGCGCCAAGAGACCCAGTACTTC
CDR3 protein: CASSVLAGRQETQYF

CDR3 length: 17
D gene: -
J gene: TRBJ2-6
V gene: TRBV7-9
clone size: -
CDR3 DNA: TGTGCCAGCAGCTTGAATCCCAGGGAAACTGGGGCCAACGTCCTGACTTTC
CDR3 protein: CASSLNPRETGANVLTF

CDR3 length: 15
D gene: -
J gene: TRBJ2-5
V gene: TRBV5-6
clone size: -
CDR3 DNA: TGTGCCAGCAGCTTACCGGGCACAGACCAAGAGACCCAGTACTTC
CDR3 protein: CASSLPGTDQETQYF

CDR3 length: 13
D gene: -
J gene: TRBJ1-1
V gene: TRBV29-1
clone size: -
CDR3 DNA: TGCAGCGTTGTTAGACAGATGAACACTGAAGCTTTCTTT
CDR3 protein: CSVVRQMNTEAFF

CDR3 length: 13
D gene: -
J gene: TRBJ1-2
V gene: TRBV30
clone size: -
CDR3 DNA: TGTGCCTGGAGTGTACTGGGCGGTTTCGGCTACACCTTC
CDR3 protein: CAWSVLGGFGYTF

CDR3 length: 13
D gene: -
J gene: TRBJ1-1
V gene: TRBV28
clone size: -
CDR3 DNA: TGTGCCAGCACCCGACAGTCGAACACTGAAGCTTTCTTT
CDR3 protein: CASTRQSNTEAFF

CDR3 length: 20
D gene: TRBD1
J gene: TRBJ2-3
V gene: TRBV10-1
clone size: -
CDR3 DNA: TGCGCCAGCAGCCAACAGGGCGTCCGACAGGGGAATTTCGGCACAGATACGCAGTATTTT
CDR3 protein: CASSQQGVRQGNFGTDTQYF

CDR3 length: 12
D gene: -
J gene: TRBJ1-1
V gene: TRBV2
clone size: few
CDR3 DNA: TGTGCCAGCCTTGTGTCGGGGACTGAAGCTTTCTTT
CDR3 protein: CASLVSGTEAFF

CDR3 length: 13
D gene: -
J gene: TRBJ2-1
V gene: TRBV2
clone size: few
CDR3 DNA: TGTGCCAGCAGCCTGAGCTCCTACAATGAGCAGTTCTTC
CDR3 protein: CASSLSSYNEQFF

CDR3 length: 15
D gene: -
J gene: TRBJ2-4
V gene: TRBV11-3
clone size: -
CDR3 DNA: TGTGCCAGCAGCCCCGGGGGGCTAGCCAAAAACATTCAGTACTTC
CDR3 protein: CASSPGGLAKNIQYF

CDR3 length: 13
D gene: -
J gene: TRBJ1-2
V gene: TRBV29-1
clone size: -
CDR3 DNA: TGCAGCCTTGGAGGGACGAGGGACTATGGCTACACCTTC
CDR3 protein: CSLGGTRDYGYTF

CDR3 length: 16
D gene: TRBD1
J gene: TRBJ1-3
V gene: TRBV30
clone size: -
CDR3 DNA: TGTGCCTGGAGTTTTCACGGGACAGACTCTGGAAACACCATATATTTT
CDR3 protein: CAWSFHGTDSGNTIYF

CDR3 length: 13
D gene: -
J gene: TRBJ2-7
V gene: TRBV7-2
clone size: -
CDR3 DNA: TGTGCCAGCTCCGCCGGCAGATCCTACGAGCAGTACTTC
CDR3 protein: CASSAGRSYEQYF

CDR3 length: 16
D gene: -
J gene: TRBJ1-5
V gene: TRBV19
clone size: many
CDR3 DNA: TGTGCCAGTAGTATGGGACGGACACATAGCAATCAGCCCCAGCATTTT
CDR3 protein: CASSMGRTHSNQPQHF

CDR3 length: 12
D gene: -
J gene: TRBJ1-2
V gene: TRBV25-1
clone size: -
CDR3 DNA: TGTGCCAGCAGTGTGGGCAGCTATGGCTACACCTTC
CDR3 protein: CASSVGSYGYTF

CDR3 length: 12
D gene: -
J gene: TRBJ1-1
V gene: TRBV6-5
clone size: -
CDR3 DNA: TGTGCCAGCAGTTACAAGGACACTGAAGCTTTCTTT
CDR3 protein: CASSYKDTEAFF

CDR3 length: 16
D gene: -
J gene: TRBJ2-7
V gene: TRBV7-2
clone size: once
CDR3 DNA: TGTGCCAGCAGCCTCCAGGGATTTAAGGCCTCCTACGAGCAGTACTTC
CDR3 protein: CASSLQGFKASYEQYF

CDR3 length: 13
D gene: -
J gene: TRBJ2-1
V gene: TRBV25-1
clone size: few
CDR3 DNA: TGTGCCAGCAGCGGATCGAACTACAATGAGCAGTTCTTC
CDR3 protein: CASSGSNYNEQFF

CDR3 length: 13
D gene: -
J gene: TRBJ2-7
V gene: TRBV29-1
clone size: -
CDR3 DNA: TGCAGCGTCCTACGGGACTCAAAATACGAGCAGTACTTC
CDR3 protein: CSVLRDSKYEQYF

CDR3 length: 20
D gene: TRBD2
J gene: TRBJ2-1
V gene: TRBV9
clone size: -
CDR3 DNA: TGTGCCAGCACCGAAGAACCGGCCCGACTAGCGGGGGGCCGGGGCAATGAGCAGTTCTTC
CDR3 protein: CASTEEPARLAGGRGNEQFF

CDR3 length: 14
D gene: TRBD2
J gene: TRBJ2-5
V gene: TRBV29-1
clone size: -
CDR3 DNA: TGCAGCGTTGCGGGGGGGTTCCCTGGAGAGACCCAGTACTTC
CDR3 protein: CSVAGGFPGETQYF

CDR3 length: 12
D gene: -
J gene: TRBJ1-2
V gene: TRBV4-1
clone size: -
CDR3 DNA: TGCGCCAGCAGCCAAGATTTGAATGGCTACACCTTC
CDR3 protein: CASSQDLNGYTF

CDR3 length: 15
D gene: -
J gene: TRBJ1-6
V gene: TRBV4-3
clone size: many
CDR3 DNA: TGCGCCAGCAGCCAAGGGTCAGGTTATAATTCACCCCTCCACTTT
CDR3 protein: CASSQGSGYNSPLHF

CDR3 length: 12
D gene: -
J gene: TRBJ2-1
V gene: TRBV5-4
clone size: -
CDR3 DNA: TGTGCCAGCAGCCGCAAAGACCATGAGCAGTTCTTC
CDR3 protein: CASSRKDHEQFF

CDR3 length: 14
D gene: TRBD1
J gene: TRBJ2-5
V gene: TRBV11-1
clone size: -
CDR3 DNA: TGTGCCAGCAGCTTAGCGGGGACAGAAGAGACCCAGTACTTC
CDR3 protein: CASSLAGTEETQYF

CDR3 length: 13
D gene: -
J gene: TRBJ1-1
V gene: TRBV29-1
clone size: few
CDR3 DNA: TGCAGCGTCTCGGCTAGGGCCCGGCCTGAAGCTTTCTTT
CDR3 protein: CSVSARARPEAFF

CDR3 length: 11
D gene: TRBD1
J gene: TRBJ1-2
V gene: TRBV29-1
clone size: -
CDR3 DNA: TGCAGTTTCGGGACAGGCAATGGCTACACCTTC
CDR3 protein: CSFGTGNGYTF

CDR3 length: 16
D gene: -
J gene: TRBJ2-3
V gene: TRBV5-1
clone size: -
CDR3 DNA: TGCGCCAGCAGCGGACTTGCGGGGCTAAACACAGATACGCAGTATTTT
CDR3 protein: CASSGLAGLNTDTQYF

CDR3 length: 15
D gene: TRBD2
J gene: TRBJ2-5
V gene: TRBV7-2
clone size: -
CDR3 DNA: TGTGCCAGCAGCTTAAGGAGCGGGAACCAAGAGACCCAGTACTTC
CDR3 protein: CASSLRSGNQETQYF

CDR3 length: 13
D gene: -
J gene: TRBJ1-2
V gene: TRBV27
clone size: few
CDR3 DNA: TGTGCCAGCAGTTTATCTGGGTCCTATGGCTACACCTTC
CDR3 protein: CASSLSGSYGYTF

CDR3 length: 11
D gene: -
J gene: TRBJ1-1
V gene: TRBV29-1
clone size: -
CDR3 DNA: TGCAGCGTTCAGGTGGACACTGAAGCTTTCTTT
CDR3 protein: CSVQVDTEAFF

CDR3 length: 15
D gene: -
J gene: TRBJ2-5
V gene: TRBV9
clone size: -
CDR3 DNA: TGTGCCAGCAGCGTACTTGGTCATTCGTCAGAGACCCAGTACTTC
CDR3 protein: CASSVLGHSSETQYF

CDR3 length: 15
D gene: TRBD1
J gene: TRBJ1-2
V gene: TRBV9
clone size: -
CDR3 DNA: TGTGCCAGCAGCGTAACGGACAGGGGGCGGGATGGCTACACCTTC
CDR3 protein: CASSVTDRGRDGYTF

CDR3 length: 12
D gene: -
J gene: TRBJ2-3
V gene: TRBV5-5
clone size: many
CDR3 DNA: TGTGCCAGCAGCGCGTTAGGAGATACGCAGTATTTT
CDR3 protein: CASSALGDTQYF

CDR3 length: 14
D gene: -
J gene: TRBJ1-5
V gene: TRBV10-3
clone size: -
CDR3 DNA: TGTGCCATCAGTCCCGACAGGTCAACTCAGCCCCAGCATTTT
CDR3 protein: CAISPDRSTQPQHF

CDR3 length: 10
D gene: TRBD1
J gene: TRBJ1-1
V gene: TRBV29-1
clone size: once
CDR3 DNA: TGCAGCGCGGACAGGGGTGAAGCTTTCTTT
CDR3 protein: CSADRGEAFF

CDR3 length: 13
D gene: -
J gene: TRBJ1-6
V gene: TRBV30
clone size: -
CDR3 DNA: TGTGCCTGGAGACAGGATAATAATTCACCCCTCCACTTT
CDR3 protein: CAWRQDNNSPLHF

CDR3 length: 16
D gene: TRBD1
J gene: TRBJ1-1
V gene: TRBV5-1
clone size: -
CDR3 DNA: TGCGCCAGCAGCTCATCGACAGGGGGAATGAACACTGAAGCTTTCTTT
CDR3 protein: CASSSSTGGMNTEAFF

CDR3 length: 16
D gene: TRBD1
J gene: TRBJ2-3
V gene: TRBV5-6
clone size: few
CDR3 DNA: TGTGCCAGCACCTATAGGGACAGGGTGGTGACAGATACGCAGTATTTT
CDR3 protein: CASTYRDRVVTDTQYF

CDR3 length: 16
D gene: -
J gene: TRBJ1-6
V gene: TRBV27
clone size: -
CDR3 DNA: TGTGCCAGCAGTCTCAGGGGTAGACTGAGAGATTCACCCCTCCACTTT
CDR3 protein: CASSLRGRLRDSPLHF

CDR3 length: 14
D gene: -
J gene: TRBJ2-7
V gene: TRBV30
clone size: -
CDR3 DNA: TGTGCCTGGAGTGTACGGGCAGAACAATACGAGCAGTACTTC
CDR3 protein: CAWSVRAEQYEQYF

CDR3 length: 14
D gene: -
J gene: TRBJ1-4
V gene: TRBV5-1
clone size: -
CDR3 DNA: TGCGCCAGCAGTGACTTCAGGGGCGATGAAAAACTGTTTTTT
CDR3 protein: CASSDFRGDEKLFF

CDR3 length: 13
D gene: -
J gene: TRBJ1-1
V gene: TRBV5-1
clone size: -
CDR3 DNA: TGCGCCAGCAGCTTTGCGGGGGGCACTGAAGCTTTCTTT
CDR3 protein: CASSFAGGTEAFF

CDR3 length: 18
D gene: -
J gene: TRBJ2-6
V gene: TRBV5-1
clone size: -
CDR3 DNA: TGCGCCAGCAGCTTGGGAACAGGGCTGAGCTCTGGGGCCAACGTCCTGACTTTC
CDR3 protein: CASSLGTGLSSGANVLTF

CDR3 length: 15
D gene: -
J gene: TRBJ1-1
V gene: TRBV19
clone size: few
CDR3 DNA: TGTGCCAGTAGCAGGGCTTCAACTCCGAACACTGAAGCTTTCTTT
CDR3 protein: CASSRASTPNTEAFF

CDR3 length: 13
D gene: TRBD1
J gene: TRBJ1-6
V gene: TRBV29-1
clone size: -
CDR3 DNA: TGCAGCGTTGGAGGACAGGGTGGTTCACCCCTCCACTTT
CDR3 protein: CSVGGQGGSPLHF

CDR3 length: 17
D gene: -
J gene: TRBJ2-6
V gene: TRBV27
clone size: -
CDR3 DNA: TGTGCCAGCACCCCCTCCGCCGGTTCTAATGGGGCCAACGTCCTGACTTTC
CDR3 protein: CASTPSAGSNGANVLTF

CDR3 length: 12
D gene: -
J gene: TRBJ2-7
V gene: TRBV29-1
clone size: few
CDR3 DNA: TGCAGCGTATCCTGGACAGACAACGAGCAGTACTTC
CDR3 protein: CSVSWTDNEQYF

CDR3 length: 15
D gene: TRBD1
J gene: TRBJ2-3
V gene: TRBV29-1
clone size: few
CDR3 DNA: TGCAGCGTTGAACGGGGACAGGGGTCCACAGATACGCAGTATTTT
CDR3 protein: CSVERGQGSTDTQYF

CDR3 length: 12
D gene: -
J gene: TRBJ1-1
V gene: TRBV6-5
clone size: -
CDR3 DNA: TGTGCCAGCAGCCACAGGAACACTGAAGCTTTCTTT
CDR3 protein: CASSHRNTEAFF

CDR3 length: 14
D gene: -
J gene: TRBJ1-6
V gene: TRBV12-5
clone size: -
CDR3 DNA: TGTGCTAGTGGTTTAATGGACTATAATTCACCCCTCCACTTT
CDR3 protein: CASGLMDYNSPLHF

CDR3 length: 14
D gene: TRBD1
J gene: TRBJ2-7
V gene: TRBV13
clone size: few
CDR3 DNA: TGTGCCAGCAGCCCACGCCGGGACAGCTACGAGCAGTACTTC
CDR3 protein: CASSPRRDSYEQYF

CDR3 length: 15
D gene: -
J gene: TRBJ2-1
V gene: TRBV30
clone size: -
CDR3 DNA: TGTGCCTGGAGTGTACTTGAGGCCGCCTACAATGAGCAGTTCTTC
CDR3 protein: CAWSVLEAAYNEQFF